These 31 T cell receptor beta chains were all obtained from the same sample, sequenced in a study of OX40 agonist ivuxolimab in advanced cancers. The protocol was immunoSEQ multiplex PCR, while the TCRdb copy is restricted to in-frame clones and leaves out a portion. Counted here are approximately 60,000 clones, around 83% occurring once; the ten biggest clones make up 0.55% to 0.8%. The sequencing used CD4+ or CD8+ T cells sorted from blood, collected in a trial of the OX40 agonist ivuxolimab. These receptors came from an adult with an advanced solid tumor such as melanoma, head and neck, liver or kidney cancer.

A single count supports this clone. The chain employs TRBV6-6 and TRBJ2-4; 8 bases are a match to TRBD1. V was pared by 7 bases and J by 1 base, with 9 bases of the junction left unmatched. Looked up from germline, CDR1 is MNHNY and CDR2 is SVGAGI (reference sequence). There are 16 residues in the CDR3. In DNA form, the CDR3 reads TGTGCCAGCACCCTAACACGGGACAGGGCCAAAAACATTCAGTACTTC. Translation gives CASTLTRDRAKNIQYF.

This chain uses TRBV4-1 with TRBJ2-3; 11 bases fit TRBD2. Germline CDR1 is MGHRA and CDR2 is YSYEKL. Losses at the gene ends were 0 bases for V and 0 bases for J; bases not matched to a gene: 5. CDR3 size: 18 residues. The CDR3 region has the DNA TGCGCCAGCAGCCAAGAGATAGCGGGAGGGTTGAGCACAGATACGCAGTATTTT. This codes for CASSQEIAGGLSTDTQYF.

The J gene is TRBJ1-2, the V gene TRBV5-1; a possible D gene is TRBD1 (6 bases). CDR3 length: 17 amino acids. Germline CDR1 is SGHRS and CDR2 is YFSETQ. The ends were cut back, 4 bases at V and 8 bases at J, with 27 bases in the middle. The CDR3 DNA is TGCGCCAGCAGCCCACGCCCGGGGACAACCGGTTTTGGAGGCTACACCTTC. Translated, it gives CASSPRPGTTGFGGYTF.

This chain uses TRBV7-7 with TRBJ2-7, with D perhaps TRBD2 (6 bases). From germline, CDR1 is SSHAT and CDR2 FNYEAQ (reference sequence). The V and J ends lost 3 bases and 6 bases respectively, with 30 bases between them. This CDR3 is 19 amino acids long. The CDR3 reads CASSFPGRYHRDSYCEQYF. The CDR3 DNA sequence: TGTGCCAGCAGCTTCCCTGGGCGGTACCACCGGGACTCCTATTGCGAGCAGTACTTC.

The CDR3, as DNA: TGCAGCGTTGAATGGTTTAGCGGGGAGGTCGGGCAGTTCTTC. Its protein product is CSVEWFSGEVGQFF. The V gene is TRBV29-1, the J gene TRBJ2-1, with 8 positions matching TRBD2. Per the germline V gene, CDR1 is SQVTM and CDR2 is ANQGSEA. The J segment lost 12 bases and the V segment lost 2 bases, leaving 12 bases of the junction unmatched. This CDR3 is built from 14 residues.

The rearrangement uses TRBV20-1 and TRBJ2-7, with D unresolved. V was pared by 4 bases and J by 2 bases, with 6 bases between. Germline V gene lookup returns CDR1 DFQATT and CDR2 SNEGSKA (reference sequence). The CDR3 runs to 11 residues. In DNA form, the CDR3 reads TGCAGTGCTAATGGACCCTACGAGCAGTACTTC. Amino acid sequence: CSANGPYEQYF.

The gene calls are TRBV4-1 and TRBJ2-2; maybe TRBD1 (7 bases). The ends were cut back, 8 bases at V and 7 bases at J, with 20 bases in the middle. CDR3 length equals 15 residues. The germline V gene encodes CDR1 MGHRA and CDR2 YSYEKL. This CDR3 is CASARGVMSFGELFF. CDR3 in DNA: TGCGCCAGCGCCAGGGGGGTTATGAGCTTCGGGGAGCTGTTTTTT.

The genes are TRBV19 and TRBJ2-2; 8 bases line up with TRBD1. CDR3 length: 15 residues. CDR1 LNHDA and CDR2 SQIVND come from the germline V gene (reference sequence). The trim removed 3 bases at V and 8 bases at J, leaving 8 bases unmatched. DNA of the CDR3: TGTGCCAGTAGTATCGGGACAGGCAATTTTGGGGAGCTGTTTTTT. Translated: CASSIGTGNFGELFF.

V usage is TRBV19 and J usage is TRBJ1-6; 9 bases line up with TRBD1. Germline CDR1 and CDR2: LNHDA and SQIVND (reference sequence). With 7 bases clipped from V and 4 bases from J, the junction kept 11 bases outside the gene matches. There are 17 residues in the CDR3. The CDR3 nucleotides are TGTGCCAGTACCTCCCCTACCGGGACAGGGTATAATTCACCCCTCCACTTT. This gives the protein CASTSPTGTGYNSPLHF.

V gene TRBV18 combines with J gene TRBJ1-6; tentatively, D is TRBD1 (6 bases). Trimming took 6 bases from V and 5 from J, leaving 11 bases between them. Germline CDR1 is KGHSH and CDR2 is LQKENI. This CDR3 is built from 14 residues. CDR3 loop: CASSPGADNSPLHF. Here the CDR3 DNA reads TGTGCCAGCTCGCCGGGGGCCGATAATTCACCCCTCCACTTT.

This chain links TRBV5-6 with TRBJ1-1, with a possible D match to TRBD1 (5 bases). Germline V gene sequence: CDR1 SGHDT, CDR2 YYEEEE. This CDR3 has 15 amino acids. V was clipped by 5 bases and J by 0 bases, with 14 bases between them. CDR3 sequence (DNA): TGTGCCAGCAGTTACGAGGGACGTTTGAACACTGAAGCTTTCTTT. Protein sequence: CASSYEGRLNTEAFF.

This chain uses TRBV6-6 with TRBJ2-7; 7 bases are shared with TRBD1. Germline CDR1 MNHNY, CDR2 SVGAGI (reference sequence). This CDR3 is built from 14 residues. V lost 6 bases to trimming and J lost 1 base; unmatched junction nucleotides: 6. For the CDR3, the DNA is TGTGCCAGCAGCCGAGAGGACAGGTCCTACGAGCAGTACTTC. Amino acid sequence: CASSREDRSYEQYF.

This clone was picked up one time. This chain connects TRBV5-1 to TRBJ2-3; D is perhaps TRBD1 or TRBD2 (5 bases each). V gave up 0 bases and J gave up 5 bases, with 10 bases separating them. Germline V gives CDR1 SGHRS, CDR2 YFSETQ. The CDR3 loop spans 14 amino acids. CDR3 nucleotide sequence: TGCGCCAGCAGCTTGGCTGGGGGTAGAGATACGCAGTATTTT. This codes for CASSLAGGRDTQYF.

The V gene is TRBV6-1, the J gene TRBJ1-1; 7 bases align to TRBD1. The V gene end was trimmed by 6 bases and the J gene end by 3 bases; junction bases not matched to a gene: 10. CDR3 length: 15 residues. The germline gives CDR1 MNHNS, CDR2 SASEGT. The CDR3 here is CASSLRQGLHTEAFF. CDR3 nucleotide sequence: TGTGCCAGCAGCCTCAGACAGGGACTCCACACTGAAGCTTTCTTT.

This chain's CDR3 is CASSQRASGGAGDTQYF. In nucleotides, the CDR3 is TGCGCCAGCAGCCAACGAGCTAGCGGGGGGGCGGGAGATACGCAGTATTTT. The J gene is TRBJ2-3, the V gene TRBV4-1, with 12 bases that match TRBD2. From germline, CDR1 is MGHRA and CDR2 YSYEKL. The CDR3 extends over 17 amino acids. Trimming cost V 2 bases and J 5 bases; bases outside gene matches: 8.

This chain links TRBV13 with TRBJ2-7; 10 nucleotides align to TRBD2. This CDR3 region has 16 residues. J was trimmed by 2 bases and V by 6 bases; bases with no gene match: 10. From germline, CDR1 is PRHDT and CDR2 FYEKMQ (reference sequence). Here the CDR3 reads CASSRQGTSAPYEQYF. The CDR3 region has the DNA TGTGCCAGCAGTCGACAAGGGACTAGCGCGCCCTACGAGCAGTACTTC.

The rearrangement joins TRBV10-3 to TRBJ2-7; 8 bases match TRBD2. CDR1 and CDR2 from the germline V gene are ENHRY and SYGVKD. The CDR3 totals 13 residues. J was trimmed by 5 bases and V by 3 bases; bases with no gene match: 3. The CDR3 loop reads CAISEKREHEQYF. DNA of the CDR3: TGTGCCATCAGTGAAAAGCGGGAGCACGAGCAGTACTTC.

This chain links TRBV7-2 with TRBJ1-5, with TRBD1 as a possible D gene (5 bases). The CDR3 sequence is 15 residues long. Trimming took off 2 bases at V and 0 bases at J, with 8 bases between the two ends. Looked up from germline, CDR1 is SGHTA and CDR2 is FQGNSA. The CDR3 loop reads CASSLWGYSNQPQHF. CDR3 bases: TGTGCCAGCAGCTTATGGGGGTATAGCAATCAGCCCCAGCATTTT.

This chain links TRBV4-1 with TRBJ1-2; D unresolved. V was cut by 8 bases and J by 1 base, with 29 bases left in between. The CDR3 is 19 residues long. Per the germline V gene, CDR1 is MGHRA and CDR2 is YSYEKL. The CDR3 DNA reads TGCGCCAGCGGGAGGCCAACAGTGTTACGTGGGGTGAATAACTATGGCTACACCTTC. It translates to CASGRPTVLRGVNNYGYTF.

This clone was seen only a few times. The rearrangement joins TRBV30 to TRBJ1-2; no clear D gene. The ends were cut back, 0 bases at V and 3 bases at J, with 11 bases in the middle. The CDR3 spans 14 residues. CDR1 is GTSNPN and CDR2 is SVGIG in the germline V gene (reference sequence). DNA for the CDR3: TGTGCCTGGAGTGTAGTCCGGGAGTACTATGGCTACACCTTC. It encodes CAWSVVREYYGYTF.

DNA for the CDR3: TGTGCCAGCAGCTACCTAGACAATGAGCAGTTCTTC. Protein: CASSYLDNEQFF. The chain uses TRBV5-4 and TRBJ2-1; D not certain. This CDR3 contains 12 residues. Germline V gene data show CDR1 as SGHNT and CDR2 as YYREEE (reference sequence). V lost 3 bases, J lost 5 bases, and 6 bases lay in between.

The chain carries TRBV14 and TRBJ1-2; D gene unclear. The germline V gene encodes CDR1 SGHDN and CDR2 FVKESK. V lost 0 bases to trimming and J lost 8 bases, with 28 bases between them. The CDR3 has 19 amino acids. CDR3 amino acids: CASSQEPRRRAGRGFGYTF. In DNA form, the CDR3 reads TGTGCCAGCAGCCAAGAACCCCGTCGTCGGGCAGGCCGAGGGTTCGGCTACACCTTC.

The genes are TRBV6-4 and TRBJ1-2; unclear D gene. Trimming left V 3 bases short and J 5 bases short, with 10 bases between. This CDR3 contains 13 residues. Germline V CDR1 and CDR2: MRHNA, SNTAGT. In DNA, the CDR3 is TGTGCCAGCAGTGAAGCAGCGGGGTATGGCTACACCTTC. Translated: CASSEAAGYGYTF.

This rearrangement joins TRBV5-6 to TRBJ2-2; D remains unclear. V dropped 3 bases and J dropped 5 bases, with 17 bases sitting between them. The V gene's germline CDR1 is SGHDT and CDR2 YYEEEE. The CDR3 loop spans 16 amino acids. The CDR3 sequence: CASSSLTSRGTGELFF. For the CDR3, the DNA is TGTGCCAGCAGCTCCTTGACCTCCCGAGGAACCGGGGAGCTGTTTTTT.

The V gene is TRBV5-1, the J gene TRBJ2-2; D gene ambiguous. Germline V gives CDR1 SGHRS, CDR2 YFSETQ. The CDR3 loop spans 13 amino acids. The ends were cut back, 0 bases at V and 7 bases at J, with 7 bases in the middle. CDR3 nucleotides: TGCGCCAGCAGCTTGGATTGGGACGGGGAGCTGTTTTTT. This gives the protein CASSLDWDGELFF.

The chain carries TRBV5-3 and TRBJ1-5; TRBD1 might be the D (6 bases). TRBV5-3 is placed among ORFs of uncertain function. The CDR3 has 16 amino acids. V gave up 4 bases and J gave up 4 bases, with 18 bases separating them. The CDR3 loop reads CARSRMTGTINQPQHF. CDR3 nucleotide sequence: TGTGCCAGAAGCCGTATGACCGGGACAATTAATCAGCCCCAGCATTTT.

This clone appeared once. The chain links TRBV10-3 to TRBJ1-5; perhaps TRBD1 as D (6 bases). In germline, CDR1 is ENHRY, CDR2 SYGVKD. This CDR3 region has 16 residues. V lost 2 bases and J 7 bases, leaving 18 bases between the germline ends. CDR3 amino acids: CAISEAKTGTSQPQHF. The CDR3 nucleotides read TGTGCCATCAGTGAGGCTAAAACAGGGACGAGCCAGCCCCAGCATTTT.

The V and J genes are TRBV4-1 and TRBJ2-1; maybe TRBD2 (6 bases). V was pared by 1 base and J by 1 base, with 11 bases between. This CDR3 contains 16 residues. The germline CDR1 and CDR2 sequences are MGHRA and YSYEKL. The CDR3 region is CASSQGGEGSYNEQFF. The CDR3 DNA reads as TGCGCCAGCAGCCAAGGCGGGGAAGGGTCCTACAATGAGCAGTTCTTC.

This clone was counted a single time. J is TRBJ1-1 and V is TRBV5-6; no definite D call. The germline gives CDR1 SGHDT, CDR2 YYEEEE. V shed 4 bases and J shed 5 bases, with 21 bases lying between them. CDR3 length: 16 residues. The CDR3 is CASSHTQSGRATEAFF. DNA for the CDR3: TGTGCCAGCAGCCACACCCAGAGTGGGCGGGCGACTGAAGCTTTCTTT.

The chain employs TRBV10-1 and TRBJ1-6, with 7 nucleotides matching TRBD1. V gave up 3 bases and J gave up 7 bases; unmatched junction bases: 6. The CDR3 spans 15 residues. Looked up from germline, CDR1 is WNHNN and CDR2 is SYGVQD (reference sequence). The CDR3 is CASSETGEPNSPLHF. The CDR3 DNA follows: TGCGCCAGCAGTGAAACAGGGGAACCCAATTCACCCCTCCACTTT.

The V call is TRBV10-3, the J call TRBJ2-2, with 11 bases aligning to TRBD1. The CDR3 contains 16 residues. Trimming took 4 bases from V and 4 from J; bases not matched to a gene: 5. Germline V gene sequence: CDR1 ENHRY, CDR2 SYGVKD. The DNA for the CDR3 is TGTGCCATCAGTGCCTCGGGGACAGGGGGCACCGGGGAGCTGTTTTTT. This sequence encodes CAISASGTGGTGELFF.